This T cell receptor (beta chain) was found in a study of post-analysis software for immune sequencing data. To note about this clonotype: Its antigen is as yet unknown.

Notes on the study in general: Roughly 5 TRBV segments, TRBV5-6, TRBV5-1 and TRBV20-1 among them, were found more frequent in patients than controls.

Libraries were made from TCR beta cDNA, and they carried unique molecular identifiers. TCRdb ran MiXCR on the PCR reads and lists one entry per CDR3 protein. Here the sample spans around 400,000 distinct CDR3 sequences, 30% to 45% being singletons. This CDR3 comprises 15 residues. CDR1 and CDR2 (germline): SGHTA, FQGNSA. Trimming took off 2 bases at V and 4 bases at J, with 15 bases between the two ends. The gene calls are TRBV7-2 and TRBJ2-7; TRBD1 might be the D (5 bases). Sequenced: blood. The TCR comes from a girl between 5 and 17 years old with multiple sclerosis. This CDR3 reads CASSLRQGEHYEQYF. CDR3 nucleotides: TGTGCCAGCAGCTTACGGCAGGGCGAACATTACGAGCAGTACTTC.